These 17 T cell receptor beta chains came from one sample sequenced in a study of cytomegalovirus exposure and HLA in healthy donors. Primers: 60 Vbeta forward and 13 Jbeta reverse. Libraries were prepared by immunoSEQ multiplex PCR; TCRdb keeps only in-frame clonotypes and omits some of them. This repertoire shows roughly 100,000 clones, 73% found once; its top ten account for roughly 4%. The material sequenced was PBMCs. The receptors originated from a man between 40 and 49 years old in good health and CMV-seronegative.

The gene calls are TRBV14 and TRBJ2-1; TRBD1 is a possible D gene (6 bases). This CDR3 is built from 18 residues. CDR1 is SGHDN and CDR2 is FVKESK in the germline V gene. V shed 4 bases and J shed 3 bases, with 22 bases lying between them. CDR3 amino acids: CASSLIKRGSRLYNEQFF. In DNA form, the CDR3 reads TGTGCCAGCAGCCTCATTAAGAGGGGGTCCCGGCTCTACAATGAGCAGTTCTTC. The whole variable domain, filled in from reference TRBV14 and TRBJ2-1, reads EAGVTQFPSHSVIEKGQTVTLRCDPISGHDNLYWYRRVMGKEIKFLLHFVKESKQDESGMPNNRFLAERTGGTYSTLKVQPAELEDSGVYFCASSLIKRGSRLYNEQFFGPGTRLTVL.

This clone was found a few times. The rearrangement joins TRBV14 to TRBJ1-6, with a tentative D call TRBD1 (5 bases). V lost 2 bases to trimming and J lost 14 bases, with 13 bases between them. The V gene's germline CDR1 is SGHDN and CDR2 FVKESK. The CDR3 is 13 amino acids. This chain's CDR3 is CASSQTSRVTLHF. In nucleotides, the CDR3 is TGTGCCAGCAGCCAAACTTCCAGGGTTACCCTCCACTTT.

This sequence joins TRBV7-9 and TRBJ1-5; unclear D gene. The CDR3 runs to 13 residues. V was clipped by 3 bases and J by 2 bases, with 5 bases between them. Per germline, CDR1 SEHNR and CDR2 FQNEAQ (reference sequence). CDR3 residues: CASSFGGNQPQHF. The CDR3 DNA sequence: TGTGCCAGCAGCTTCGGGGGCAATCAGCCCCAGCATTTT.

The CDR3 nucleotides are TGTGCCAGCAGCCCCGGACAGGGGTATCAGCCCCAGCATTTT. It translates to CASSPGQGYQPQHF. The J gene is TRBJ1-5, the V gene TRBV5-6; the match to TRBD1 covers 9 bases. CDR3 length: 14 residues. Trimming cost V 4 bases and J 5 bases; bases outside gene matches: 4. Germline loops: CDR1 SGHDT, CDR2 YYEEEE.

The V gene is TRBV28, the J gene TRBJ1-4; maybe TRBD1 (5 bases). The ends were cut back, 6 bases at V and 7 bases at J, with 18 bases in the middle. The germline CDR1 and CDR2 sequences are MDHEN and SYDVKM. The CDR3 consists of 15 residues. The CDR3 sequence is CASSSPLGGFEKLFF. CDR3 DNA: TGTGCCAGCAGCTCCCCGTTGGGGGGGTTTGAAAAACTGTTTTTT.

This clone was counted only a few times. This sequence joins TRBV11-2 and TRBJ1-2, with D possibly matching TRBD1 (6 bases). The V gene's germline CDR1 is SGHAT and CDR2 FQNNGV. The V gene lost 5 bases and the J gene lost 7 bases, with 11 bases spanning the gap. This CDR3 contains 12 residues. As DNA, the CDR3 is TGTGCCAGCAGCAGAACAGGGTCTGGCTACACCTTC. This translates into CASSRTGSGYTF.

This clone was counted only a few times. V and J are TRBV6-5 and TRBJ1-1; D uncertain. The V end lost 0 bases, the J end lost 1 base, and 6 bases lay between the germline ends. There are 14 residues in the CDR3. CDR1 MNHEY and CDR2 SVGAGI come from the germline V gene. The CDR3 DNA sequence: TGTGCCAGCAGTTACTCTCACACGAACACTGAAGCTTTCTTT. Encoded protein: CASSYSHTNTEAFF.

The CDR3 nucleotides are TGCGCCAGCAGTGTAAAGCAGTTCTTC. Protein sequence: CASSVKQFF. This chain joins TRBV23-1 and TRBJ2-1; unclear D gene. TRBV23-1 falls under the ORF class, with uncertain function. V was pared by 5 bases and J by 11 bases, with 4 bases between. This CDR3 has 9 residues.

The J gene is TRBJ1-2, the V gene TRBV4-1, with D maybe TRBD1 (6 bases). CDR3 length: 15 amino acids. Trimming stripped 3 bases from V and 4 bases from J, with 15 bases between. CDR1 is MGHRA, CDR2 YSYEKL, per germline. The CDR3 DNA sequence: TGCGCCAGCAGCCATCGAAGGGAGGGGGGCTATGGCTACACCTTC. Encoded protein: CASSHRREGGYGYTF.

The genes are TRBV5-1 and TRBJ1-2; 7 bases line up with TRBD1. Per the germline V gene, CDR1 is SGHRS and CDR2 is YFSETQ. Trimming took 4 bases from V and 6 from J; bases not matched to a gene: 12. The CDR3 loop spans 15 amino acids. The chain's CDR3 is CASSPTPTGNDGYTF. The CDR3, as DNA: TGCGCCAGCAGCCCAACCCCGACAGGGAACGATGGCTACACCTTC.

The rearrangement joins TRBV5-1 to TRBJ1-4, with D hard to call. The CDR3 extends over 15 amino acids. The germline V and J ends were trimmed by 2 bases and 0 bases, with 8 bases remaining between them. CDR1 and CDR2 from the germline V gene are SGHRS and YFSETQ. This chain's CDR3 is CASSLFGATNEKLFF. CDR3 in DNA: TGCGCCAGCAGCTTATTCGGTGCAACTAATGAAAAACTGTTTTTT.

This clone was detected only a few times. J is TRBJ2-1 and V is TRBV7-2; D remains unclear. V lost 2 bases and J 5 bases, leaving 4 bases between the germline ends. In germline, CDR1 is SGHTA, CDR2 FQGNSA. This CDR3 has 12 residues. The DNA of the CDR3 is TGTGCCAGCAGCTTACGAGACAATGAGCAGTTCTTC. Its translation: CASSLRDNEQFF.

The rearrangement joins TRBV4-2 to TRBJ2-3; D is undetermined. Germline V gene lookup returns CDR1 LGHNA and CDR2 YNFKEQ. The CDR3 is 15 residues long. Deletions cut 3 bases from V and 0 bases from J, with 10 bases between. This CDR3 is CASSHRTTSTDTQYF. The CDR3 coding sequence is TGTGCCAGCAGCCATCGCACCACTAGCACAGATACGCAGTATTTT.

This clone was found a few times. This rearrangement joins TRBV6-1 to TRBJ1-4; 8 bases align to TRBD1. Trimming removed 8 bases from V and 5 bases from J; junction bases left unmatched: 7. The CDR3 consists of 14 residues. Germline lookup yields CDR1 MNHNS and CDR2 SASEGT. CDR3 sequence: CASASRQGNEKLFF. For the CDR3, the DNA is TGTGCCAGCGCAAGTAGACAGGGGAATGAAAAACTGTTTTTT.

V gene TRBV4-3 combines with J gene TRBJ2-6, with a tentative D call TRBD2 (6 bases). Germline V gene data show CDR1 as LGHNA and CDR2 as YSLEER. V was trimmed by 0 bases and J by 2 bases, leaving 23 bases between them. The CDR3 loop spans 21 amino acids. CDR3 sequence reads: CASSQDPFGQGPGAGANVLTF. CDR3 nucleotides: TGCGCCAGCAGCCAAGATCCGTTCGGTCAGGGACCGGGAGCTGGGGCCAACGTCCTGACTTTC.

The chain uses TRBV14 and TRBJ2-1; 7 nucleotides align to TRBD1. Germline CDR1 SGHDN, CDR2 FVKESK. After removal of 4 bases from V and 4 bases from J, the junction contained 1 base not matched to a gene. The CDR3 spans 13 residues. In nucleotides, the CDR3 is TGTGCCAGCAGCCCGGGACAGTACAATGAGCAGTTCTTC. Translation gives CASSPGQYNEQFF.

The chain carries TRBV5-1 and TRBJ1-4, with D possibly matching TRBD1 (6 bases). Germline assignment: CDR1 SGHRS and CDR2 YFSETQ. V was trimmed by 4 bases and J by 7 bases, leaving 17 bases between them. The CDR3 is 15 residues long. The CDR3 reads CASSLLLGQSEKLFF. DNA of the CDR3: TGCGCCAGCAGCCTACTCCTCGGACAGAGTGAAAAACTGTTTTTT.